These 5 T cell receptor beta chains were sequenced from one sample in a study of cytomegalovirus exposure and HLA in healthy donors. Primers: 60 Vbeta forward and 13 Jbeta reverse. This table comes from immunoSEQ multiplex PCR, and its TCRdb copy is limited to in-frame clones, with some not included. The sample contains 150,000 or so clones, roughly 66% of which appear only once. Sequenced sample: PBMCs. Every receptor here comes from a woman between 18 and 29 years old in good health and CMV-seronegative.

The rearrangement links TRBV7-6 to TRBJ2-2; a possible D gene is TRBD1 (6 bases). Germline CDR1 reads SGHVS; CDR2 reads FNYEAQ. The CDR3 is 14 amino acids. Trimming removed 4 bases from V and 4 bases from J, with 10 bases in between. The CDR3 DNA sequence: TGTGCCAGCAGCTCTTCAGGGGCCACCGGGGAGCTGTTTTTT. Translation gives CASSSSGATGELFF.

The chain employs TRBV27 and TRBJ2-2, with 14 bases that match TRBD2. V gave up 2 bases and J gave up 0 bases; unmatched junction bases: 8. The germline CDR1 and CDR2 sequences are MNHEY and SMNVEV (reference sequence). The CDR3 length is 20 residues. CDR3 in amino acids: CASSLEGLAGALTNTGELFF. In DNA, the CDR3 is TGTGCCAGCAGTTTAGAGGGACTAGCGGGAGCCCTTACGAACACCGGGGAGCTGTTTTTT.

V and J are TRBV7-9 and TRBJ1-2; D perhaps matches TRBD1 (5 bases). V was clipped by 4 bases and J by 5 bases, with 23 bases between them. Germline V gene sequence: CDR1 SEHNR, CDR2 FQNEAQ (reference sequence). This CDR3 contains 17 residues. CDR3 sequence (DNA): TGTGCCAGCAGCTCCAGGGCCGGGCCTCGTGGTGGGTATGGCTACACCTTC. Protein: CASSSRAGPRGGYGYTF. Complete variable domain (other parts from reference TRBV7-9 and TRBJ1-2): DTGVSQNPRHKITKRGQNVTFRCDPISEHNRLYWYRQTLGQGPEFLTYFQNEAQLEKSRLLSDRFSAERPKGSFSTLEIQRTEQGDSAMYLCASSSRAGPRGGYGYTFGSGTRLTVV.

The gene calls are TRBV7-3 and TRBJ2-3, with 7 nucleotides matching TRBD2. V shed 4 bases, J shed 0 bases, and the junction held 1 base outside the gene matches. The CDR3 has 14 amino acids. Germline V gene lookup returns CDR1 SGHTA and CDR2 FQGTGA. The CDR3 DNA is TGTGCCAGCAGCTGGGGGGGGAGCACAGATACGCAGTATTTT. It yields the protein CASSWGGSTDTQYF.

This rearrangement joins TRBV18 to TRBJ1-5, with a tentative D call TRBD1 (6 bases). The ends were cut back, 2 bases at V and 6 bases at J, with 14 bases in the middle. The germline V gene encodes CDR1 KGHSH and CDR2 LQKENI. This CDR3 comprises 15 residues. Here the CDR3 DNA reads TGTGCCAGCTCACCATCCCGGGGGGCGATTCAGCCCCAGCATTTT. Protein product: CASSPSRGAIQPQHF. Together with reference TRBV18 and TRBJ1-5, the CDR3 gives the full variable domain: NAGVMQNPRHLVRRRGQEARLRCSPMKGHSHVYWYRQLPEEGLKFMVYLQKENIIDESGMPKERFSAEFPKEGPSILRIQQVVRGDSAAYFCASSPSRGAIQPQHFGDGTRLSIL.